This TCR beta chain is drawn from a study of post-analysis software for immune sequencing data. Overall study context: Relapsing-remitting, secondary progressive and progressive-relapsing multiple sclerosis courses were included. Study-wide points: Controls significantly exceeded multiple sclerosis patients in normalized Chao1 diversity. Samples from one preparation batch, clustered by F measure, grouped strongly together. The five TRBV segments detected at higher frequency in patients than in controls included TRBV5-6, TRBV5-1 and TRBV20-1.

TCR beta cDNA libraries included unique molecular identifiers. The authors obtained 500,000 or so cDNA molecules from about 0.94 to 9.7 million T cells. TCRdb processed the PCR reads anew with MiXCR; each CDR3 protein has one entry. The sample lists approximately 690,000 distinct CDR3 sequences, roughly three fifths occurring once. This CDR3 is built from 16 residues. The V and J ends lost 1 base and 1 base, in that order; junction bases with no gene match: 6. From germline, CDR1 is SGHAT and CDR2 FQNNGV. A remark on this clonotype: Its specificity is unknown.

The clonotype was recovered from a girl aged 2-9 years with multiple sclerosis. The chain links TRBV11-2 to TRBJ2-5, with TRBD1 matching over 7 bases. Sequenced: blood. In DNA, the CDR3 is TGTGCCAGCAGCTTAGGGAGACAGGGCTTCCAAGAGACCCAGTACTTC. Translation gives CASSLGRQGFQETQYF.